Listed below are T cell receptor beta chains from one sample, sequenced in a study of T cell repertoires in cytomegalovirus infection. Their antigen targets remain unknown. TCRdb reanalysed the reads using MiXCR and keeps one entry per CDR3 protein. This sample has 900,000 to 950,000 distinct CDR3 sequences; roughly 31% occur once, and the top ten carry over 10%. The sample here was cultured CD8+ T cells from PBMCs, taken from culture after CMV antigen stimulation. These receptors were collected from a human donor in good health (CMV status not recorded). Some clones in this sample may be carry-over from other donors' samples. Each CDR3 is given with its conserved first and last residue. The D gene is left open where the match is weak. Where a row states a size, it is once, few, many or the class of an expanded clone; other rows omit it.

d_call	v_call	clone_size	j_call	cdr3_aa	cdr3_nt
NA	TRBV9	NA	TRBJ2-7	CASSVGDPTEQYF	TGTGCCAGCAGCGTAGGGGACCCTACCGAGCAGTACTTC
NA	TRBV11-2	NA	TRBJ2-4	CASSFQGAKNIQYF	TGTGCCAGCAGTTTCCAGGGGGCCAAAAACATTCAGTACTTC
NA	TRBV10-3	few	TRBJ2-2	CAISESTETTGELFF	TGTGCCATCAGTGAGTCGACTGAAACCACCGGGGAGCTGTTTTTT
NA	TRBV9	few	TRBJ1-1	CASSVSPVTEAFF	TGTGCCAGCAGCGTATCCCCCGTCACTGAAGCTTTCTTT
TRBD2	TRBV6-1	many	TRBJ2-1	CASSEVGGGADEQFF	TGTGCCAGCAGTGAAGTTGGCGGGGGGGCGGATGAGCAGTTCTTC
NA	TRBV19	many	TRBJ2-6	CASTLTPLSGANVLTF	TGTGCCAGTACCCTGACACCCCTCTCTGGGGCCAACGTCCTGACTTTC
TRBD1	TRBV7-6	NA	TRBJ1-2	CATLRQGPGDGYTF	TGTGCCACCCTTAGACAGGGTCCGGGGGATGGCTACACCTTC
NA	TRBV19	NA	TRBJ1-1	CVSSPWVATEAFF	TGTGTCAGTAGTCCATGGGTTGCCACTGAAGCTTTCTTT
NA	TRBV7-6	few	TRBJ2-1	CASSFGPFDEQFF	TGTGCTAGCAGCTTTGGCCCTTTCGATGAGCAGTTCTTC
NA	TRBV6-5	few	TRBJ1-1	CASSYGHMNTEAFF	TGTGCCAGCAGTTACGGACATATGAACACTGAAGCTTTCTTT
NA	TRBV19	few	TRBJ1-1	CASSTKRPQQPAFF	TGTGCCAGTAGCACTAAGAGGCCCCAACAACCGGCTTTCTTT
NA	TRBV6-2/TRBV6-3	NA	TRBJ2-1	CASTLWGLNEQFF	TGTGCCAGCACCCTGTGGGGCCTCAATGAGCAGTTCTTC
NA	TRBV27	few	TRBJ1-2	CASSSHDYGGYTF	TGTGCCAGCAGTTCCCACGACTATGGCGGCTACACCTTC
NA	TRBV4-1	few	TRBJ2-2	CASSQGEGATGELFF	TGCGCCAGCAGCCAAGGGGAGGGGGCTACCGGGGAGCTGTTTTTT
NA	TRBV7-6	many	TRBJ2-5	CACSFPASGLEVQETQYF	TGTGCCTGTAGCTTCCCGGCTTCAGGTTTGGAAGTTCAGGAGACCCAGTACTTC
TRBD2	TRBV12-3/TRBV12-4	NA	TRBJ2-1	CASRGTSGSDNEQFF	TGTGCCAGCAGAGGGACTAGCGGTTCCGACAATGAGCAGTTCTTC
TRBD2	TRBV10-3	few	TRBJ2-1	CAIRQTSTSSLNEQFF	TGTGCCATCAGACAGACCTCGACTAGCTCTCTCAATGAGCAGTTCTTC
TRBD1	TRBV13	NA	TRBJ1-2	CASSKGQGALYGYTF	TGTGCCAGCAGCAAAGGACAGGGGGCCCTCTATGGCTACACCTTC
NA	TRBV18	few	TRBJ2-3	CASSPVSSPSTDTQYF	TGTGCCAGCTCACCGGTGTCCAGTCCTAGCACAGATACGCAGTATTTT
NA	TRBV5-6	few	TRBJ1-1	CASSLIRRLNTEAFF	TGTGCCAGCAGCTTGATCCGACGGTTGAACACTGAAGCTTTCTTT
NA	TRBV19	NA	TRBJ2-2	CASSPPPGRQNTGELFF	TGTGCCAGTAGTCCTCCGCCGGGACGGCAAAACACCGGGGAGCTGTTTTTT
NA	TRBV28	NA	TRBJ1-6	CASSLRQVKFSPLHF	TGTGCCAGCAGTTTACGGCAAGTAAAATTTTCACCCCTCCACTTT
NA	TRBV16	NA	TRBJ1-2	CASSQSSPIYGYTF	TGTGCCAGCAGCCAATCTTCACCGATTTATGGCTACACCTTC
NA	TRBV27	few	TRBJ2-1	CASSLWADGNEQFF	TGTGCCAGCAGTTTATGGGCCGACGGCAATGAGCAGTTCTTC
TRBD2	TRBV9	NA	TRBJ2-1	CASSPGGGLYNEQFF	TGTGCCAGCAGCCCCGGGGGGGGTTTATACAATGAGCAGTTCTTC
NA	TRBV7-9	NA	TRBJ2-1	CASSEPGLPPNEQFF	TGTGCCAGCAGCGAACCGGGACTCCCCCCCAATGAGCAGTTCTTC
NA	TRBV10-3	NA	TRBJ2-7	CAISARDTDSYEQYF	TGTGCCATCAGTGCTCGGGACACGGACTCCTACGAGCAGTACTTC
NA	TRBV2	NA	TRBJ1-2	CASKDRASIYGYTF	TGTGCCAGCAAGGATCGGGCTTCGATCTATGGCTACACCTTC
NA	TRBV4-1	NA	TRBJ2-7	CASSQGPASINEQYF	TGCGCCAGCAGCCAAGGTCCAGCTTCGATCAACGAGCAGTACTTC
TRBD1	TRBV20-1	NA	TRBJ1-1	CSARDYRGLNTEAFF	TGCAGTGCTAGAGACTACAGGGGACTGAACACTGAAGCTTTCTTT
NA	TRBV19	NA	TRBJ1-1	CASSMDRNTEAFF	TGTGCCAGTAGTATGGACAGAAACACTGAAGCTTTCTTT
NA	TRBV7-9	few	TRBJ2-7	CASSSALNEGIEQYF	TGTGCCAGCAGCTCCGCCCTGAACGAAGGAATCGAGCAGTACTTC
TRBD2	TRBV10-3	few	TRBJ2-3	CAISESNGGFRGTDTQYF	TGTGCCATCAGTGAGTCGAACGGGGGGTTCCGGGGCACAGATACGCAGTATTTT
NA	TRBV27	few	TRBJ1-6	CASSFAVGLRNSPLHF	TGTGCCAGCAGTTTCGCGGTTGGACTCCGTAATTCACCCCTCCACTTT
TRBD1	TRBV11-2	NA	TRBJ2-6	CASWTGGFSGANVLTF	TGTGCCAGCTGGACAGGGGGATTCTCTGGGGCCAACGTCCTGACTTTC
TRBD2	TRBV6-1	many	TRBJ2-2	CASSLASGGNTGELFF	TGTGCCAGCAGCCTGGCTAGCGGGGGGAACACCGGGGAGCTGTTTTTT
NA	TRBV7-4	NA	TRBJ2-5	CASSFDPMKETQYF	TGTGCCAGCAGTTTCGACCCAATGAAGGAGACCCAGTACTTC
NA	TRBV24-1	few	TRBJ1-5	CATSDSHLQKGHF	TGTGCCACCAGTGATTCCCATCTACAAAAAGGGCATTTT
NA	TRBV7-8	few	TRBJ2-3	CASSLIALLGGTYGFSTDTQYF	TGTGCCAGCAGCTTAATCGCTCTACTAGGGGGGACGTACGGATTTAGCACAGATACGCAGTATTTT
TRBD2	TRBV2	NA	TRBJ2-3	CASSEALGLAGGSRTDTQYF	TGTGCCAGCAGTGAAGCGCTGGGACTAGCGGGGGGAAGTAGGACAGATACGCAGTATTTT
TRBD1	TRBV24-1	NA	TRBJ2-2	CATSVPGQVIFTGELFF	TGTGCCACCAGTGTCCCGGGACAGGTTATTTTTACCGGGGAGCTGTTTTTT
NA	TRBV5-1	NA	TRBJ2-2	CASSLKRLGRIVQGELFF	TGCGCCAGCAGCTTGAAACGTTTAGGACGAATAGTCCAGGGGGAGCTGTTTTTT
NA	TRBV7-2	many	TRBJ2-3	CASSQTRRAMASDTQYF	TGTGCCAGCAGCCAAACCCGGCGGGCCATGGCGTCAGATACGCAGTATTTT
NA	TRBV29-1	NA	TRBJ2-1	CSVASNEQFF	TGCAGCGTTGCATCTAATGAGCAGTTCTTC
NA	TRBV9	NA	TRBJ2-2	CASSVGDTNTGELFF	TGTGCCAGCAGCGTAGGGGACACCAACACCGGGGAGCTGTTTTTT
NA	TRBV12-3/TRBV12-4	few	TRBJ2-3	CASSPVGGITDTQYF	TGTGCCAGCAGTCCCGTGGGGGGTATCACAGATACGCAGTATTTT
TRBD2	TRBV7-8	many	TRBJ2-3	CASTQRGPGDTQYF	TGTGCCAGCACTCAGCGGGGTCCGGGAGATACGCAGTATTTT
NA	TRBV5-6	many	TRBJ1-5	CASSHWSGINQPQHF	TGTGCCAGCAGCCATTGGTCAGGGATCAATCAGCCCCAGCATTTT
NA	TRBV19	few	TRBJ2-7	CASSIYGNSYEQYF	TGTGCCAGTAGTATTTACGGGAACTCCTACGAGCAGTACTTC
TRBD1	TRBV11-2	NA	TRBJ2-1	CASSFRGRGTGIYNEQFF	TGTGCCAGCAGCTTTAGGGGTCGGGGGACAGGGATCTACAATGAGCAGTTCTTC
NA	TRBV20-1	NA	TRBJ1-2	CSATTAPYGYTF	TGCAGTGCCACGACAGCCCCCTATGGCTACACCTTC
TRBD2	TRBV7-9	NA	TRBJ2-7	CVSTTEGGTTTSEQYF	TGTGTCAGCACTACCGAGGGAGGGACTACCACCTCCGAGCAGTACTTC
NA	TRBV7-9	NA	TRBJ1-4	CASSAQAGEKLFF	TGTGCCAGCAGCGCGCAAGCTGGTGAAAAACTGTTTTTT
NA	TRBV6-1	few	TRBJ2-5	CASSHEPSDQETQYF	TGTGCCAGCAGCCACGAACCCTCGGACCAAGAGACCCAGTACTTC
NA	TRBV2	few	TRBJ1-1	CASPLGTEAFF	TGTGCCAGCCCCTTAGGTACTGAAGCTTTCTTT
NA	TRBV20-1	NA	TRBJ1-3	CSARDTEGRRSGNTIYF	TGCAGTGCTAGGGATACAGAGGGACGCCGCTCTGGAAACACCATATATTTT
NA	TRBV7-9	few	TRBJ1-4	CASSLGWDINEKLFF	TGTGCCAGCAGCTTAGGTTGGGACATAAATGAAAAACTGTTTTTT
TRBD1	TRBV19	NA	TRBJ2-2	CASSIEETGVRTGELFF	TGTGCCAGTAGTATAGAGGAGACAGGGGTTCGAACCGGGGAGCTGTTTTTT
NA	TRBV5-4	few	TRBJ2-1	CAASGGNEQFF	TGTGCCGCCAGCGGAGGCAATGAGCAGTTCTTC